Included here is one T cell receptor (beta chain) sequence, with context. Being one base from a much bigger clone, this may be a read error. The sample is drawn from a study of T cells in Graves' hyperthyroidism and ophthalmopathy. Amplification of TCR beta CDR3 regions used RNA as the template. Initially, a first-round RT-PCR of the TCR CDR3 employed the HTBI primer set. TCRdb ran MiXCR on the multiplex PCR reads and lists one entry per CDR3 protein. Among 500,000 or so distinct CDR3 sequences listed, approximately 17% were seen once. The sequenced sample consisted of blood. The receptor's source is a young woman with Graves' ophthalmopathy.

CDR3 sequence: CATSRGREGTDTQHF. The CDR3 DNA follows: TGTGCCACCAGCAGGGGACGGGAGGGCACAGATACGCAGCATTTT. V is TRBV15 and J is TRBJ2-3; possibly TRBD1 for D (5 bases). With the DNA end fitting TRBJ1-5 better, the J assignment may be wrong. This CDR3 comprises 15 residues. Germline lookup yields CDR1 LNHNV and CDR2 YYDKDF (reference sequence).